The next 4 T cell receptor beta chains were all read from a single sample in a study of siplizumab effects on memory and regulatory T cells. The repertoire was sequenced with immunoSEQ multiplex PCR; TCRdb's copy has only in-frame clones and lacks some. The profile shows over 85,000 clones, 90% to 95% of them singletons. Sequencing input: CD8+ T cells sorted from blood. These receptors were taken from a human donor in good health.

The J gene is TRBJ2-1, the V gene TRBV27, with TRBD2 identical over 11 bases. The CDR3 runs to 14 residues. CDR1 is MNHEY and CDR2 is SMNVEV in the germline V gene (reference sequence). V dropped 6 bases and J dropped 9; count of bases not matched to a gene: 7. The CDR3 loop reads CASRGTSGPSEQFF. The CDR3, as DNA: TGTGCCAGCAGGGGGACTAGCGGTCCGAGTGAGCAGTTCTTC.

This chain links TRBV4-1 with TRBJ2-1; the D call may be TRBD1 or TRBD2 (6 bases each). Germline-derived CDR1 and CDR2 are MGHRA and YSYEKL. The CDR3 is 15 amino acids. Deletions cut 6 bases from V and 0 bases from J, with 12 bases between. CDR3 in DNA: TGCGCCAGCAGTAACGGGGGCGACTCCTACAATGAGCAGTTCTTC. Its translation is CASSNGGDSYNEQFF.

This clone was seen just once. This CDR3 is also generated by other DNA sequences in the sample. This chain uses TRBV7-9 with TRBJ1-3; D perhaps matches TRBD1 (5 bases). V lost 5 bases to trimming and J lost 2 bases, with 10 bases between them. Germline CDR1 SEHNR, CDR2 FQNEAQ (reference sequence). The CDR3 is 14 residues long. DNA for the CDR3: TGTGCCAGCAGCCTACGGGGGACTGGAAACACCATATATTTT. Amino acid sequence: CASSLRGTGNTIYF.

The gene calls are TRBV27 and TRBJ2-3; 9 nucleotides line up with TRBD1. The CDR3 has 14 residues. Germline CDR1 and CDR2: MNHEY and SMNVEV (reference sequence). Germline trimming cut 7 bases from V and 5 bases from J; bases unmatched to any gene: 7. The CDR3 coding sequence is TGTGCCAGCACCCCGACAGGGGGAGGAGATACGCAGTATTTT. Translating gives CASTPTGGGDTQYF.